Included here is one T cell receptor beta chain sequence, with context. Its antigen is unknown. Base quality data are lacking; no much larger clone is found one base away. The treatment or condition label corresponds to: approximately nine-day PBMC culture with coronavirus spike peptide pools or control peptides (ViraFEST assay). To expand antigen-specific T cells with peptide pools and then pick out the expanded clonotypes through TCR sequencing, the study relied on the ViraFEST assay. The convalescent patients' positive SARS-CoV-2 PCR tests fell between March and December 2020, which was before the Alpha, Beta and Delta variants emerged in the United States. Each well held around 1.9 million PBMCs cultured with roughly 10 ug/ml peptide pools in IMDM containing approximately 5% human AB serum and about 10 IU/ml IL-2. Half of the culture medium was replaced with fresh IL-2-containing medium on days 3 and 7. After around 11 days of culture, CD4+ T cells were isolated by negative selection using the EasySep CD4+ T cell isolation kit. PBMCs were separated from whole blood using Ficoll-Paque Plus gradient centrifugation and then either used fresh or cryopreserved at -140C. Each culture condition was generally run in triplicate wells.

These data come from a study of vaccination and CD4 T cells after COVID-19 (dated by TCRdb to between 2021 and 2024). For context, the study as a whole: SARS-CoV-2 positivity had been established in the convalescent patients by nasal swab PCR, and mild disease was recorded in roughly 10 of these patients and severe disease in one. The spike-specific CD4+ TCR repertoire was compared before and after mRNA vaccination in nine to ten COVID-19 convalescent patients and a handful of infection-naive healthy vaccine recipients. Post-COVID blood samples from convalescent patients were collected a median of about 110 days after diagnosis, with a range of about 30 to 170 days. In control cultures, a CEFX viral epitope pool was used as positive control, an HIV-1 Nef peptide pool was used as negative control, or no peptide was added. Culture stimuli were overlapping spike peptide pools from SARS-CoV-2 and from the common cold coronaviruses HCoV-NL63, HCoV-OC43 and HCoV-229E. Each participant got two doses of either the Pfizer-BioNTech BNT162b2 vaccine (n=8) or the Moderna mRNA-1273 vaccine (n=2). The convalescent cohort comprised six males and four females, including two Hispanic individuals, seven Caucasians, two Asians and one multiracial person. Post-vaccine blood samples were collected a median of approximately 72 days after the second vaccine dose, ranging from roughly 13 to 250 days. Here is what the overall study found, with its caveats: In convalescent patients, a median around 89% of post-vaccine SARS-CoV-2-reactive clones were detected only after vaccination, suggesting vaccine-specific priming. Of the vaccine-specific clones found in convalescent patients, nearly all (304 of 307) were mono-reactive for SARS-CoV-2 spike instead of being cross-reactive with common cold coronaviruses. The study included relatively few convalescent patients and did not analyze early timepoints after natural infection. Although the median number of SARS-CoV-2-reactive clonotypes went up from 21 after infection to 30 to 45 after vaccination, the increase was not significant.

As encoded in the germline V gene, CDR1 is MNHNS while CDR2 is SASEGT. The CDR3 covers 12 residues, taking in both the cysteine and the phenylalanine. Only the CDR3 DNA stays, 36 bases, in frame from base 1. V is clipped by 2 bases and J by 2 bases, and the sequence between their germline boundaries is 4 bases long. The protocol used for the library was PCR. DNA from cultured CD4+ T cells underwent TCR sequencing with the Oncomine TCR Beta short-read assay at the Johns Hopkins FTIC core. The QIAamp micro DNA kit was used to extract genomic DNA from the cultured CD4+ T cells. The Oncomine TCR Beta libraries from cultured CD4+ T cells were pooled using unique dual indexes and then sequenced on an Illumina iSeq 100. Concerning the study's data processing: Non-productive sequences were removed, and CDR3s not starting with C, not ending with F or W, or shorter than 7 amino acids were discarded. The MANAFEST web application identified antigen-specific clonotypes by comparing peptide-stimulated wells against reference wells and other culture wells. To be called positive, a clone needed an FDR below 0.05, an odds ratio above 5, and a productive frequency above 0.1% in at least two of three replicate wells. A clonotype was classed as cross-reactive if the clonotype showed significant expansion both in SARS-CoV-2 spike wells and in at least one common cold coronavirus spike condition. Using R version 3.6.1, CDR3 homology was evaluated through Levenshtein distances (stringdist) along with unrooted phylogenetic trees (ape). Starting from the raw public reads, TCRdb applied fastp trimming at Q25, assembled clones with MiXCR and retained in-frame beta chains. Here each entry gathers all rows of one CDR3 protein and keeps the most common genes and DNA. TCRdb's processing, not the study's, gives the V and J calls here. The sample profile shows about 12,000 distinct CDR3 sequences; roughly 60% of them were found once. The ten largest clones capture over 9.5% of the sample.

The sequence joins TRBV6-1 to TRBJ2-7, with the D gene not clear enough to name. Source material: CD4+ T cells from blood, cultured in vitro. This receptor was obtained from a human donor who had recovered from COVID-19. The DNA sequence reads TGTGCCAGCAGTGAACCCCCCTACGAGCAGTACTTC. Translation gives CASSEPPYEQYF.